This T cell receptor (beta chain) comes out of a study of cytomegalovirus exposure and HLA in healthy donors. The table came from immunoSEQ multiplex PCR; TCRdb's copy has only in-frame clones and leaves some out. Of roughly 90,000 clones listed, approximately 93% were seen once; the top ten hold 0.95% to 1.3%. In germline, CDR1 is SGHAT, CDR2 FQNNGV. This CDR3 has 16 residues. J lost 0 bases, V lost 5 bases, and 9 bases had no gene match. Sequencing input: PBMCs. This chain links TRBV11-2 with TRBJ2-7; the match to TRBD2 covers 8 bases. The source is a woman between 25 and 40 years old in good health and CMV-seropositive. CDR3 protein: CASSRSMAGGSYEQYF. The CDR3 region has the DNA TGTGCCAGCAGCCGAAGTATGGCGGGGGGCTCCTACGAGCAGTACTTC.